This T cell receptor (beta chain) was recovered during a study of blood T cell repertoires in COVID-19. Looking at the study overall: Spain, Italy and the United States supplied samples that represented acute and convalescent COVID-19. The cDNA or gDNA used as material had been derived from T cells, B-cell-depleted T cells, or PBMCs.

CDR1 and CDR2 (germline): SGHDT, YYEEEE. CDR3 length: 14 residues. Trimming cost V 3 bases and J 5 bases; bases outside gene matches: 4. Source study methods: By means of reference gene primer amplification, nucleated cell counts were estimated. TCRdb's table, derived via immunoSEQ multiplex PCR, lists solely in-frame clones and lacks some. Clone size and the V and J calls come from that table; the DNA yielded D and trimming. The data contain roughly 230,000 clones, approximately 81% of them singletons. Sample: peripheral blood. The V gene is TRBV5-6, the J gene TRBJ1-4; 7 positions match TRBD1. This clonotype was obtained from a woman of 80 years or more with acute or convalescent COVID-19. The chain's CDR3 is CASSSDRANEKLFF. In DNA form, the CDR3 reads TGTGCCAGCAGCTCCGACAGGGCAAATGAAAAACTGTTTTTT.